This T cell receptor beta chain emerged from a study of tumor-infiltrating lymphocytes in primary liver carcinoma. Study-level points and caveats: Comparison of CD4+ and CD8+ repertoires was precluded by bulk unsorted samples. Tumor region pairs shared more overlap than did tumor-adjacent and tumor-blood pairs.

They got blood RNA out of unsorted whole blood and also pulled out germline DNA. Comment on this clonotype: The antigen is not known. Its ends do not fully match the called genes, so a read error is possible.

Germline CDR1 SQVTM, CDR2 ANQGSEA. The CDR3 contains 16 residues. TCR beta cDNA was reverse-transcribed from about 550 ng of total RNA. The reaction used a constant-region primer and ProtoScript II reverse transcriptase. Three nested multiplex PCR rounds, a slightly modified ARM-PCR, produced the libraries for TCR beta. A C-beta reverse primer and TRBV1-TRBV30 forward primers served in each of the first two PCR rounds, at 10 cycles apiece. TCRdb itself ran the multiplex PCR reads through MiXCR, one entry per CDR3 protein. The profile shows 200,000 or so distinct CDR3 sequences, around three fifths of them singletons.

The receptor was isolated from a woman in her sixties or seventies with primary liver carcinoma and hepatitis B virus infection. The specimen sequenced was peripheral blood. The chain uses TRBV29-1 and TRBJ2-5, with 7 nucleotides matching TRBD2. This CDR3 reads CSVGGLSGVLLETQYF. The CDR3 nucleotides read TGTAGCGTTGGGGGACTATCGGGAGTGCTCTTGGAGACCCAGTACTTC.